The next 25 T cell receptor delta chains were all read from a single sample in a study of Vδ1+ human thymocytes. Their antigen targets remain unknown. Whole-study findings and limits: Thymic TRG and TRD repertoires appeared highly polyclonal.

Extracted RNA was reverse transcribed into cDNA. Pooled V-gene forward primers with one constant-region reverse primer generated the CDR3 amplicons by multiplex PCR. TCRdb fed the multiplex PCR reads into CATT to redo clone calling. The top ten clones hold around 0.5% of a sample with about 55,000 delta-chain clones, 15% to 20% of them seen once. The material sequenced was Vdelta1+ gamma-delta thymocytes from the thymus. Subset here: FACS-sorted CD3+ TCRalphabeta- TCRVdelta1+ TCRVdelta2- thymocytes. Receptors originate from a boy under two years old who had congenital heart surgery.

This rearrangement joins TRDV2 to TRDJ1, with 9 bases lining up with TRDD3. The ends lost 7 bases at V and 7 bases at J; junction bases unmatched: 9. The CDR3 sequence is 13 residues long. The V gene's germline CDR1 is GEAIGNYY and CDR2 EKD. CDR3 residues: CACYWGNPGKLIF. CDR3 sequence (DNA): TGTGCCTGCTACTGGGGGAACCCCGGTAAACTCATCTTT.

V is TRDV1 and J is TRDJ1; TRDD3 matches 7 bases. V shed 1 base and J 0 bases; nucleotides not matched to a gene: 20. The length of the CDR3 is 21 residues. Germline assignment: CDR1 TSWWSYY and CDR2 QGS. The CDR3 DNA is TGTGCTCTTGGGGAACGGAGCATCCATTCCTTTGGCGGGGGATACACCGATAAACTCATCTTT. This gives the protein CALGERSIHSFGGGYTDKLIF.

The rearrangement links TRDV1 to TRDJ1, with 9 bases matching TRDD3. CDR3 size: 23 residues. Unmatched junction bases numbered 27, after V lost 4 bases and J lost 0 bases. CDR1 is TSWWSYY, CDR2 QGS, per germline. CDR3 in amino acids: CALGVPYGQLGEAPVSYTDKLIF. The CDR3, as DNA: TGTGCTCTTGGGGTACCTTATGGTCAACTGGGGGAAGCGCCAGTGTCGTACACCGATAAACTCATCTTT.

The gene calls are TRDV1 and TRDJ1; 9 nucleotides align to TRDD3. With 2 bases clipped from V and 2 bases from J, the junction kept 18 bases outside the gene matches. Looked up from germline, CDR1 is TSWWSYY and CDR2 is QGS. The CDR3 loop spans 20 amino acids. The CDR3 sequence: CALGEGSLWGITPNTDKLIF. In DNA form, the CDR3 reads TGTGCTCTTGGGGAAGGCTCCCTCTGGGGGATCACTCCCAATACCGATAAACTCATCTTT.

J is TRDJ1 and V is TRDV1; a possible D gene is TRDD3 (6 bases). Germline CDR1 TSWWSYY, CDR2 QGS. Trimming removed 3 bases at V and 1 base at J, with 21 bases between. CDR3 length: 18 residues. The CDR3 coding sequence is TGTGCTCTTGGGGATCCAGCTTGGGGGCCACGGGGCACCGATAAACTCATCTTT. Protein sequence: CALGDPAWGPRGTDKLIF.

This clone came up a few times. This sequence joins TRDV1 and TRDJ1; D is uncertain. This CDR3 is built from 15 residues. Between the trimmed V and J ends, which lost 0 bases and 2 bases, there was a span of 10 bases. Germline assignment: CDR1 TSWWSYY and CDR2 QGS. CDR3: CALGELGRDTDKLIF. In nucleotides, the CDR3 is TGTGCTCTTGGGGAACTCGGGCGAGATACCGATAAACTCATCTTT.

V is TRDV1 and J is TRDJ1; a weak D match, TRDD3 (5 bases). Germline CDR1 and CDR2: TSWWSYY and QGS. This CDR3 spans 17 amino acids. Trimming stripped 4 bases from V and 1 base from J, with 19 bases between. The CDR3 loop is CALGGRTGTWATDKLIF. The CDR3 DNA reads as TGTGCTCTTGGGGGCCGGACAGGCACCTGGGCCACCGATAAACTCATCTTT.

The J gene is TRDJ1, the V gene TRDV1; D call uncertain. V was clipped by 2 bases and J by 0 bases, with 7 bases between them. Looked up from germline, CDR1 is TSWWSYY and CDR2 is QGS. The CDR3 runs to 14 residues. CDR3 loop: CALGEWRDTDKLIF. The CDR3 DNA reads as TGTGCTCTTGGGGAATGGAGGGACACCGATAAACTCATCTTT.

This chain joins TRDV1 and TRDJ1, with 9 bases aligning to TRDD3. CDR3 size: 24 residues. Germline CDR1 TSWWSYY, CDR2 QGS. Germline trimming cut 0 bases from V and 0 bases from J; bases unmatched to any gene: 26. CDR3 loop: CALGELGPLTGGYRGWQYTDKLIF. The CDR3, as DNA: TGTGCTCTTGGGGAACTAGGTCCCTTAACCGGGGGATACCGGGGGTGGCAGTACACCGATAAACTCATCTTT.

This clone was counted between two and nine times. This rearrangement joins TRDV1 to TRDJ1; D unclear. CDR3 length: 17 residues. The V gene's germline CDR1 is TSWWSYY and CDR2 QGS. Trimming removed 3 bases from V and 3 bases from J, with 20 bases in between. The CDR3 DNA sequence: TGTGCTCTTGGGGACCACGTTCGGGCGATGCGCGCCGATAAACTCATCTTT. It is translated as CALGDHVRAMRADKLIF.

This clone has more than one count but fewer than ten. V gene TRDV1 combines with J gene TRDJ1; unclear D gene. Germline values: CDR1 TSWWSYY, CDR2 QGS. The CDR3 is 19 residues long. Trimming removed 0 bases from V and 0 bases from J, with 20 bases in between. CDR3 DNA sequence: TGTGCTCTTGGGGAACTACGGGTCCGGGGCGCCGTCTACACCGATAAACTCATCTTT. Its protein product is CALGELRVRGAVYTDKLIF.

V and J are TRDV1 and TRDJ1, with TRDD3 matching 10 bases. This CDR3 is 19 amino acids long. CDR1 and CDR2 from the germline V gene are TSWWSYY and QGS. V lost 2 bases and J lost 4; bases outside the gene matches: 16. The CDR3, as DNA: TGTGCTCTTGGGGAATCTCTTCCTACCTGGGGGATATCCCTCGATAAACTCATCTTT. It specifies CALGESLPTWGISLDKLIF.

This clone came up a few times. The chain employs TRDV1 and TRDJ1, with D uncertain. With 4 bases removed from V and 10 bases from J, the gap between germline ends came to 19 bases. The CDR3 is made up of 14 amino acids. Germline V CDR1 and CDR2: TSWWSYY, QGS. CDR3 protein: CALGVPRPGEGLIF. CDR3 DNA: TGTGCTCTTGGGGTCCCTCGCCCGGGAGAGGGACTCATCTTT.

This clone was seen only a few times. This chain connects TRDV2 to TRDJ3; TRDD3 aligns across 7 bases. The V segment lost 4 bases and the J segment 10 bases; nucleotides outside the gene matches: 9. This CDR3 is 15 amino acids long. CDR1 is GEAIGNYY, CDR2 EKD, per germline. The CDR3 coding sequence is TGTGCCTGTGATTACTGGGGAACAGAGACCCGACAGATGTTTTTC. Its translation is CACDYWGTETRQMFF.

This clone was seen a handful of times. The sample holds other DNA sequences that translate to the same CDR3. The chain has TRDV1 and TRDJ1; 12 nucleotides align to TRDD3. V gave up 2 bases and J gave up 0 bases; unmatched junction bases: 22. CDR3 length: 23 amino acids. Germline CDR1 is TSWWSYY and CDR2 is QGS. CDR3 coding DNA: TGTGCTCTTGGGGAAAATAGCCACGCCCATTATCTGGGGGATACGCAGTACACCGATAAACTCATCTTT. Its protein product is CALGENSHAHYLGDTQYTDKLIF.

The chain uses TRDV1 and TRDJ1, with D possibly matching TRDD2 (6 bases). Trimming pared 2 bases from V and 0 bases from J, leaving 34 bases between. The germline V gene has CDR1 TSWWSYY and CDR2 QGS. The CDR3 loop spans 23 amino acids. CDR3 sequence reads: CALGESRTFRNTLGEFYTDKLIF. As DNA, the CDR3 is TGTGCTCTTGGGGAATCCCGTACCTTCCGAAACACCCTGGGAGAATTTTACACCGATAAACTCATCTTT.

The chain uses TRDV1 and TRDJ1; 8 positions match TRDD2. The CDR3 runs to 20 residues. Germline lookup yields CDR1 TSWWSYY and CDR2 QGS. Trimming at V came to 0 bases and at J to 1 base, leaving 16 bases not matched to a gene. CDR3: CALGELVTSYRGTITDKLIF. The CDR3 nucleotides are TGTGCTCTTGGGGAACTCGTGACTTCCTACAGGGGGACCATCACCGATAAACTCATCTTT.

The chain has TRDV1 and TRDJ1, with 7 bases aligning to TRDD3. Germline V lookup: CDR1 TSWWSYY, CDR2 QGS. V lost 1 base to trimming and J lost 0 bases; unmatched junction nucleotides: 11. The CDR3 sequence is 18 residues long. The CDR3 DNA sequence: TGTGCTCTTGGGGAACCCCCTTCGCGGGGGGGATACACCGATAAACTCATCTTT. The encoded protein is CALGEPPSRGGYTDKLIF.

This clone was detected only a few times. The chain joins TRDV1 to TRDJ1, with 8 nucleotides matching TRDD3. The CDR3 contains 16 residues. CDR1 and CDR2 from the germline V gene are TSWWSYY and QGS. V was pared by 1 base and J by 7 bases, with 11 bases of the junction left unmatched. The CDR3 DNA reads as TGTGCTCTTGGGGAACCCCATCTACTGGGGGCTGGTAAACTCATCTTT. It codes for CALGEPHLLGAGKLIF.

V gene TRDV1 combines with J gene TRDJ1; 9 bases fit TRDD3. Trimming removed 0 bases from V and 0 bases from J; junction bases left unmatched: 5. There are 17 residues in the CDR3. Germline V gene sequence: CDR1 TSWWSYY, CDR2 QGS. The CDR3 sequence: CALGELWGMGYTDKLIF. CDR3 bases: TGTGCTCTTGGGGAACTCTGGGGGATGGGGTACACCGATAAACTCATCTTT.

The chain has TRDV1 and TRDJ1; TRDD3 matches at 13 bases. The CDR3 is made up of 19 amino acids. After removal of 0 bases from V and 3 bases from J, the junction contained 10 bases not matched to a gene. From germline, CDR1 is TSWWSYY and CDR2 QGS. Written as DNA, the CDR3 is TGTGCTCTTGGGGAACTAGTTCCCGTACTGGGGGATACGGCCGATAAACTCATCTTT. It yields the protein CALGELVPVLGDTADKLIF.

This clone was seen only a few times. The chain carries TRDV1 and TRDJ1; D is uncertain. This CDR3 spans 15 amino acids. V was clipped by 3 bases and J by 1 base, with 12 bases between them. Germline V gene lookup returns CDR1 TSWWSYY and CDR2 QGS. CDR3 in amino acids: CALGDRSGPTDKLIF. For the CDR3, the DNA is TGTGCTCTTGGGGACCGCTCGGGCCCCACCGATAAACTCATCTTT.

This clone was observed a few times. The chain has TRDV1 and TRDJ1, with D possibly TRDD3 on 7 matching bases. In germline, CDR1 is TSWWSYY, CDR2 QGS. The CDR3 sequence is 26 residues long. Trimming pared 1 base from V and 1 base from J, leaving 43 bases between. The CDR3 coding sequence is TGTGCTCTTGGGGAACGACTTGTTTCGCCTCCTACTATCTGGGGGCCCCGGGCTAAAGTCACCGATAAACTCATCTTT. Translation gives CALGERLVSPPTIWGPRAKVTDKLIF.

In its sample, this clone was seen a few times. V is TRDV1 and J is TRDJ1; 8 bases fit TRDD3. V lost 1 base and J lost 0; bases outside the gene matches: 16. CDR1 TSWWSYY and CDR2 QGS come from the germline V gene. This CDR3 comprises 20 residues. The CDR3 nucleotides read TGTGCTCTTGGGGAACGTTGTTACTGGGGGTCTTCTTCCTACACCGATAAACTCATCTTT. Its translation: CALGERCYWGSSSYTDKLIF.

This clone was recorded a few times. The chain couples TRDV1 to TRDJ1; D call uncertain. Trimming stripped 0 bases from V and 3 bases from J, with 11 bases between. Germline CDR1 reads TSWWSYY; CDR2 reads QGS. The CDR3 runs to 15 residues. CDR3 amino acids: CALGELGRGPDKLIF. The CDR3 region has the DNA TGTGCTCTTGGGGAACTCGGTCGGGGTCCCGATAAACTCATCTTT.